These 32 T cell receptor beta chains were sequenced from one sample in a study of prognosis after radiotherapy for stage I lung cancer. Amplification of the TCR beta CDR3 (from genomic DNA) was done by two-round multiplex PCR. Primers were specific to each TRBV and TRBJ gene in first-round PCR. Each CDR3 protein is one row after TCRdb ran MiXCR on the multiplex PCR reads. The data show 20,000 to 30,000 distinct CDR3 sequences, with roughly two fifths seen just once and about 22% held by the top ten. The sequencing used PBMCs, collected before or after stereotactic body radiation therapy (not recorded which). The receptors shown here come from a donor at least 50 years old with non-small cell lung cancer.

This clonotype appeared once. No conserved phenylalanine or tryptophan is present at the end of the CDR3, so a read error is the likely explanation. The rearrangement joins TRBV25-1 to TRBJ2-5, with D unclear. This CDR3 has 12 amino acids. Looked up from germline, CDR1 is MGHDK and CDR2 is SYGVNS. V gave up 7 bases and J gave up 4 bases, with 10 bases separating them. CDR3 sequence: CASIVLRETQYI. DNA for the CDR3: TGTGCCAGCATCGTCTTACGAGAGACCCAGTACATC.

The V call is TRBV20-1, the J call TRBJ1-1; D is uncertain. This CDR3 is 14 amino acids long. Germline values: CDR1 DFQATT, CDR2 SNEGSKA (reference sequence). With 1 base removed from V and 6 bases from J, the gap between germline ends came to 15 bases. The CDR3: CSARGAGGRAEAFF. The CDR3 DNA reads as TGCAGTGCTAGAGGGGCCGGAGGGAGGGCTGAAGCTTTCTTT.

This clonotype was seen just once. A read error may account for a junction end that differs from germline. The chain employs TRBV27 and TRBJ2-1; TRBD1 matches at 7 bases. In germline, CDR1 is MNHEY, CDR2 SMNVEV (reference sequence). This CDR3 contains 13 residues. The CDR3 sequence: CASIPTGYSEQFF. In DNA, the CDR3 is TGTGCCAGCATCCCGACAGGGTACAGTGAGCAGTTCTTC.

This clonotype was seen at least ten times. The gene calls are TRBV5-6 and TRBJ2-5, with 12 bases fitting TRBD2. Germline loops: CDR1 SGHDT, CDR2 YYEEEE. The ends lost 3 bases at V and 4 bases at J; junction bases unmatched: 7. The CDR3 length is 16 residues. The CDR3 bases are TGTGCCAGCAGCTCCCGGACTAGCGGGATTGTAGAGACCCAGTACTTC. This codes for CASSSRTSGIVETQYF.

Note on this clonotype: At one of its ends the junction is not consistent with the germline gene, which may arise from a read error. This chain uses TRBV2 with TRBJ2-3; 7 bases map to TRBD2. Germline V CDR1 and CDR2: SNHLY, FYNNEI. The CDR3 consists of 15 residues. The CDR3 DNA reads as TGTGCCAGCAGGTGCGGGAGAGGAGGCACAGATACTCAGTATTTT. Its protein product is CASRCGRGGTDTQYF.

This clonotype was seen ten or more times. The chain combines TRBV12-3 or TRBV12-4 with TRBJ2-1; a weak D match, TRBD2 (6 bases). The CDR3 consists of 17 residues. V lost 6 bases, J lost 8 bases, and 26 bases lay in between. In DNA, the CDR3 is TGTGCCAGCAGGAACGGGGACTTTGGGGGAACAGTATATGAGCAGTTCTTC. Protein product: CASRNGDFGGTVYEQFF.

This clonotype was seen repeatedly, ten times or more. This chain uses TRBV20-1 with TRBJ1-1; D gene uncertain. The CDR3 is 11 residues long. V lost 2 bases to trimming and J lost 11 bases, with 12 bases between them. Germline CDR1 is DFQATT and CDR2 is SNEGSKA (reference sequence). In DNA form, the CDR3 reads TGCAGTGCTAGACAACTACCCAACGCTTTCTTT. Its translation: CSARQLPNAFF.

Concerning this clonotype: This is likely an artifact of a read error, given a far larger clone one base away. The V call is TRBV6-9, the J call TRBJ1-1; unclear D gene. This CDR3 has 13 residues. V lost 4 bases, J lost 1 base, and 7 bases lay in between. The V gene's germline CDR1 is MNHGY and CDR2 SVAAGI. CDR3 loop: CASSSWPNTEAFF. CDR3 DNA sequence: TGTGCCAGCAGTTCCTGGCCGAACACTGAAGCTTTCTTT.

Many counts were recorded for this clonotype. This chain links TRBV24-1 with TRBJ2-5; D is possibly TRBD2 (6 bases). The CDR3 covers 13 residues. Trimming left V 6 bases short and J 0 bases short, with 7 bases between. The germline gives CDR1 KGHDR, CDR2 SFDVKD. The CDR3 region has the DNA TGTGCCACCAGTTCGGGGGACCAAGAGACCCAGTACTTC. Amino acid sequence: CATSSGDQETQYF.

Turning to this clonotype: A far larger clone is one nucleotide away, so this likely arose from a read error. This rearrangement joins TRBV7-9 to TRBJ2-2, with D perhaps TRBD1 (6 bases). The CDR3 has 15 amino acids. Germline loops: CDR1 SEHNR, CDR2 FQNEAQ (reference sequence). CDR3 residues: CASILATGNTGELFF. The CDR3 nucleotides read TGTGCCAGCATCTTAGCGACAGGGAACACCGGGGAGCTGTTTTTT.

This clonotype was counted at least ten times. The genes are TRBV2 and TRBJ1-5; D unclear. The CDR3 consists of 13 residues. V lost 7 bases to trimming and J lost 0 bases, with 7 bases between them. Looked up from germline, CDR1 is SNHLY and CDR2 is FYNNEI. CDR3 sequence reads: CASNGFSNQPQHF. The CDR3 nucleotides are TGTGCCAGCAATGGCTTTAGCAATCAGCCCCAGCATTTT.

In its sample, this clonotype ranks as medium-sized. The V and J genes are TRBV2 and TRBJ2-2, with 8 bases identical to TRBD1. V was clipped by 5 bases and J by 5 bases; unmatched bases: 4. Germline values: CDR1 SNHLY, CDR2 FYNNEI. The CDR3 length is 14 residues. The CDR3 sequence: CASSLGQATGELFF. The CDR3 DNA reads as TGTGCCAGCAGTCTGGGACAGGCGACCGGGGAGCTGTTTTTT.

A note on this clonotype: One end of the junction is discordant with germline, which a read error may explain. The rearrangement uses TRBV5-1 and TRBJ2-2; TRBD1 might be the D (5 bases). CDR3 length: 15 amino acids. Germline CDR1 reads SGHRS; CDR2 reads YFSETQ. This CDR3 is CASSQDISEVVELFF. The CDR3, as DNA: TGCGCCAGCAGCCAGGACATTTCCGAGGTCGTGGAGCTTTTTTTT.

In regard to this clonotype: A far more abundant clone sits one base away, making this likely a read error. The chain recombines TRBV12-3 or TRBV12-4 with TRBJ2-6, with D uncertain. This CDR3 spans 14 amino acids. V was shortened by 7 bases and J by 0 bases, with 7 bases between the two germline ends. This chain's CDR3 is CASIENSGANVLTF. The CDR3 DNA reads as TGTGCCAGCATCGAGAACTCTGGGGCCAACGTCCTGACTTTC.

Regarding this clonotype: This likely traces to a read error, being one base from a far larger clone. The rearrangement uses TRBV6-6 and TRBJ2-7; 10 bases line up with TRBD1. The CDR3 contains 14 residues. Per germline, CDR1 MNHNY and CDR2 SVGAGI (reference sequence). With V trimmed by 6 bases and J by 4 bases, 6 bases remained unmatched. CDR3 residues: CASRGTGVEYEQYF. The DNA for the CDR3 is TGTGCCAGCAGGGGGACAGGGGTCGAATACGAGCAGTACTTC.

This clonotype is medium-sized by share. This rearrangement joins TRBV5-1 to TRBJ1-2; no clear D gene. The germline V gene has CDR1 SGHRS and CDR2 YFSETQ. The CDR3 is 13 residues long. Trimming pared 3 bases from V and 3 bases from J, leaving 9 bases between. CDR3 residues: CASSSWGDYGYTF. CDR3 DNA sequence: TGCGCCAGCAGCTCCTGGGGTGACTATGGCTACACCTTC.

This clonotype has at least ten counts. This sequence joins TRBV27 and TRBJ2-3; 11 bases agree with TRBD2. CDR3 length: 19 amino acids. V gave up 6 bases and J gave up 6 bases; unmatched junction bases: 20. Germline V gives CDR1 MNHEY, CDR2 SMNVEV (reference sequence). The CDR3 region has the DNA TGTGCCAGCAGGCGATTCGGACAGATAGCGGGAGGGCTTGTCGATACGCAGTATTTT. It codes for CASRRFGQIAGGLVDTQYF.

By sample share, this clonotype is medium-sized (0.01 to 0.1%). V gene TRBV24-1 combines with J gene TRBJ2-2; TRBD2 might be the D (5 bases). V was trimmed by 6 bases and J by 0 bases, leaving 13 bases between them. This CDR3 is built from 16 residues. Germline V gives CDR1 KGHDR, CDR2 SFDVKD. The CDR3 loop is CATSPKLEANTGELFF. The CDR3, as DNA: TGTGCCACCAGTCCGAAACTAGAAGCGAACACCGGGGAGCTGTTTTTT.

The V and J genes are TRBV9 and TRBJ2-7; TRBD2 aligns across 8 bases. The CDR3 is made up of 15 amino acids. V was pared by 3 bases and J by 5 bases, with 10 bases of the junction left unmatched. Looked up from germline, CDR1 is SGDLS and CDR2 is YYNGEE. The CDR3 reads CASSATSVITNEQYF. Written as DNA, the CDR3 is TGTGCCAGCAGCGCGACTAGCGTGATAACAAACGAGCAGTACTTC.

This clonotype has only a few counts. It may be a read error: a sequence one base away is much more abundant. The CDR3 end shows no conserved phenylalanine or tryptophan, and so a read error is likely. The chain joins TRBV29-1 to TRBJ2-7; TRBD1 matches at 8 bases. V shed 4 bases, J shed 3 bases, and the junction held 8 bases outside the gene matches. CDR3 length: 14 amino acids. Germline CDR1 SQVTM, CDR2 ANQGSEA. CDR3: CSVGGQGSFYEQYL. The CDR3 DNA follows: TGCAGCGTTGGTGGACAGGGCTCGTTCTACGAGCAGTACCTC.

Details on this clonotype: An end of the junction differs from the germline gene, which may be a read error. The chain combines TRBV6-1 with TRBJ2-7; D not certain. The CDR3 is made up of 12 amino acids. Germline loops: CDR1 MNHNS, CDR2 SASEGT. The CDR3 loop reads CASIAAAYEHYF. The CDR3 region has the DNA TGTGCCAGCATTGCTGCAGCCTACGAGCATTACTTC.

This clonotype was recorded at least ten times. This chain links TRBV20-1 with TRBJ2-1; D is perhaps TRBD1 (6 bases). Trimming shortened V by 0 bases and J by 1 base, and 13 bases separated the two germline ends. The CDR3 totals 16 residues. CDR1 and CDR2 (germline): DFQATT, SNEGSKA (reference sequence). The CDR3 sequence: CSARDLGRGSYNEQFF. The CDR3 region has the DNA TGCAGTGCTAGAGATTTGGGTAGGGGGTCCTACAATGAGCAGTTCTTC.

This clonotype was seen ten or more times. The rearrangement links TRBV27 to TRBJ2-1, with 10 nucleotides matching TRBD2. Germline assignment: CDR1 MNHEY and CDR2 SMNVEV (reference sequence). The V and J ends lost 5 bases and 7 bases, in that order; junction bases with no gene match: 8. This CDR3 is 15 amino acids long. CDR3 loop: CASSHPSGRRNEQFF. CDR3 nucleotides: TGTGCCAGCAGTCACCCTAGCGGGAGAAGGAATGAGCAGTTCTTC.

This clonotype showed up many times. V gene TRBV5-6 combines with J gene TRBJ2-2; D might be TRBD2 (5 bases). Trimming pared 4 bases from V and 0 bases from J, leaving 13 bases between. Looked up from germline, CDR1 is SGHDT and CDR2 is YYEEEE. The CDR3 contains 16 residues. In DNA, the CDR3 is TGTGCCAGCAGCAAACCACCGGGAACGAACACCGGGGAGCTGTTTTTT. Translation: CASSKPPGTNTGELFF.

The chain recombines TRBV28 with TRBJ2-7; unclear D gene. The germline V gene has CDR1 MDHEN and CDR2 SYDVKM. CDR3 size: 14 residues. The V gene lost 5 bases and the J gene lost 2 bases, with 13 bases spanning the gap. The DNA for the CDR3 is TGTGCCAGCAGTCCAATACATGCCCCCTACGAGCAGTACTTC. Protein: CASSPIHAPYEQYF. The whole variable domain, filled in from reference TRBV28 and TRBJ2-7, reads DVKVTQSSRYLVKRTGEKVFLECVQDMDHENMFWYRQDPGLGLRLIYFSYDVKMKEKGDIPEGYSVSREKKERFSLILESASTNQTSMYLCASSPIHAPYEQYFGPGTRLTVT.

This clonotype turned up a few times. In this CDR3 the conserved last residue, phenylalanine or tryptophan, is missing, so a read error is likely. In DNA, the CDR3 is TGTGCCTGGAGTGTACGGGGACTTCGGGGTGTCTACACCTGC. Its protein is CAWSVRGLRGVYTC. The chain couples TRBV30 to TRBJ1-2; tentative D call: TRBD1 (5 bases). The V and J ends lost 0 bases and 10 bases respectively, with 18 bases between them. The CDR3 is 14 residues long. The germline gives CDR1 GTSNPN, CDR2 SVGIG (reference sequence).

The V call is TRBV5-1, the J call TRBJ2-5; no clear D. From germline, CDR1 is SGHRS and CDR2 YFSETQ. V shed 6 bases and J shed 5 bases, with 11 bases lying between them. CDR3 length equals 12 residues. The CDR3 is CASITQRETQYF. As DNA, the CDR3 is TGCGCCAGCATCACCCAGCGTGAGACCCAGTACTTC. Drawing the rest from reference TRBV5-1 and TRBJ2-5, the complete variable domain is KAGVTQTPRYLIKTRGQQVTLSCSPISGHRSVSWYQQTPGQGLQFLFEYFSETQRNKGNFPGRFSGRQFSNSRSEMNVSTLELGDSALYLCASITQRETQYFGPGTRLLVL.

The rearrangement links TRBV12-3 or TRBV12-4 to TRBJ2-1, with 7 bases matching TRBD2. V shed 6 bases and J 4 bases; nucleotides not matched to a gene: 6. This CDR3 has 14 amino acids. The DNA for the CDR3 is TGTGCCAGCAGGATCCTGGGAGGGTACAATGAGCAGTTCTTC. Protein product: CASRILGGYNEQFF.

This clonotype was seen ten or more times. Written as DNA, the CDR3 is TGCAGTGCTAGTCCGACGGGCAGTACTAATGAAAAACTGTTTTTT. This translates into CSASPTGSTNEKLFF. The rearrangement uses TRBV20-1 and TRBJ1-4; D is unclear. The CDR3 runs to 15 residues. CDR1 and CDR2 from the germline V gene are DFQATT and SNEGSKA (reference sequence). V was shortened by 3 bases and J by 2 bases, with 13 bases between the two germline ends.

About this clonotype itself: This CDR3 is missing its conserved last phenylalanine or tryptophan, likely due to a read error. The chain has TRBV30 and TRBJ1-2; TRBD1 is a possible D gene (6 bases). Germline CDR1 and CDR2: GTSNPN and SVGIG (reference sequence). The CDR3 length is 16 residues. V shed 3 bases and J shed 4 bases, with 21 bases lying between them. The CDR3 DNA follows: TGTGCCTGGAGGCCGGGGGGCGGGGACGGGGGCTATGGCTACACCGTC. Encoded protein: CAWRPGGGDGGYGYTV.

The sample holds many counts of this clonotype. V usage is TRBV30 and J usage is TRBJ2-7; 7 bases fit TRBD1. Germline CDR1 and CDR2: GTSNPN and SVGIG (reference sequence). This CDR3 contains 14 residues. With V trimmed by 5 bases and J by 0 bases, 7 bases remained unmatched. The CDR3 DNA follows: TGTGCCTGGCAGGGGACAGTCCACTCCTACGAGCAGTACTTC. This gives the protein CAWQGTVHSYEQYF. The entire variable domain, with the rest obtained from reference TRBV30 and TRBJ2-7, is as follows: SQTIHQWPATLVQPVGSPLSLECTVEGTSNPNLYWYRQAAGRGLQLLFYSVGIGQISSEVPQNLSASRPQDRQFILSSKKLLLSDSGFYLCAWQGTVHSYEQYFGPGTRLTVT.

The table lists this clonotype with many counts. The chain carries TRBV7-9 and TRBJ1-2; TRBD1 matches 8 bases. There are 13 residues in the CDR3. V lost 2 bases and J lost 4; bases outside the gene matches: 0. The germline V gene encodes CDR1 SEHNR and CDR2 FQNEAQ (reference sequence). The CDR3, as DNA: TGTGCCAGCAGCTTAACAGGGGGCTATGGCTACACCTTC. It translates to CASSLTGGYGYTF.